This TCR beta chain emerged from a study of CD8 T cells in Susac syndrome. Study-level points and caveats: The study's TCR sequencing and HLA analysis covered a relatively small number of individuals, and the study acknowledged this.

The germline V gene has CDR1 WSHSY and CDR2 SAAADI. The CDR3 totals 16 residues. Trimming removed 0 bases from V and 5 bases from J, with 16 bases in between. Worth noting for this clonotype: The antigen remains unidentified.

About 0.5 to 1 ug RNA was reverse transcribed with random hexamers. With immunoSEQ multiplex PCR, TCR beta CDR3 was amplified across 54 Vbeta and 13 Jbeta. TCRdb re-called the immunoSEQ multiplex PCR reads with MiXCR, one entry per CDR3 protein. This sample has roughly 200,000 distinct CDR3 sequences, with 85% to 95% found just once. Blood CD8+ and CD4+ T cells underwent high-throughput TCR beta sequencing. Bulk CD8+ and CD4+ cells came from magnetic negative isolation; CD8+ TEMRA by FACS. This chain joins TRBV10-2 and TRBJ1-1; TRBD1 is a possible D gene (5 bases). This receptor was identified in a human donor in good health. The source material was CD4+ T cells from PBMCs. DNA of the CDR3: TGCGCCAGCAGTGAGTCGAAATCGCTCGGGGGTACTGAAGCTTTCTTT. Amino acid sequence: CASSESKSLGGTEAFF.